The clone carrying this T cell receptor beta chain turned up a few times. The target antigen is unknown. This record belongs to a study of post-analysis software for immune sequencing data. Overall study context: Relapsing-remitting, secondary progressive and progressive-relapsing forms made up the multiple sclerosis disease courses. Study-wide points: Controls had lower frequencies than patients of a few TRBV segments, which included TRBV5-6, TRBV5-1 and TRBV20-1. Versus controls, multiple sclerosis patients showed significantly lower diversity (normalized Chao1).

The germline V gene has CDR1 DFQATT and CDR2 SNEGSKA (reference sequence). The CDR3 covers 16 residues. cDNA libraries of TCR beta carried unique molecular identifiers. Between about 0.85 and 11 million T cells gave rise to approximately 520,000 cDNA molecules. TCRdb independently ran MiXCR on the PCR reads; one entry per CDR3 protein. The data contain roughly 870,000 distinct CDR3 sequences, about 53% of them seen just once; the ten biggest clones take up about 4.5%. This rearrangement joins TRBV20-1 to TRBJ2-1; 7 bases are shared with TRBD2. The end of the DNA fits TRBJ2-7 better, so the J call may be wrong. The sample was blood. The receptor was derived from a girl aged 10 to 17 with multiple sclerosis. The CDR3 is CSASVPTRGSAYEQYF. The CDR3 region has the DNA TGCAGTGCTAGCGTACCGACTCGCGGGAGCGCCTACGAGCAGTACTTC.